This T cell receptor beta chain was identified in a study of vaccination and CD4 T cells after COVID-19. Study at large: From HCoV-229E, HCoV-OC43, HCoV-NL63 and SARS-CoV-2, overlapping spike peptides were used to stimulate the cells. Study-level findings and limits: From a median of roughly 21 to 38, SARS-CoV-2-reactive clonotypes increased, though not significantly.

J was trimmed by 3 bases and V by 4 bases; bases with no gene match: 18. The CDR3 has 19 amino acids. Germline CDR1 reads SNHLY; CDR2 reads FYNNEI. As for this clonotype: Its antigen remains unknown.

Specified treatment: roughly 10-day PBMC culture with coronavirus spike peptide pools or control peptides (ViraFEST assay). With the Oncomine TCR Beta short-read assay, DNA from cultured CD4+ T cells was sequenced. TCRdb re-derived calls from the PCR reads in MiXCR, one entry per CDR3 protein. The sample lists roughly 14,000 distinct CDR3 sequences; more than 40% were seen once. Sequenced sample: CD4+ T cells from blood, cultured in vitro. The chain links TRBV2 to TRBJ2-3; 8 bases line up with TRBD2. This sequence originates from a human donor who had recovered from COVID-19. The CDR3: CASSATHAERGIKTDTQYF. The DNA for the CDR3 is TGTGCCAGCAGTGCAACACATGCCGAGCGGGGGATAAAAACAGATACGCAGTATTTT.